The sequence of this T cell receptor (beta chain) was determined in a study of blood T cell repertoires in COVID-19. Here immunoSEQ multiplex PCR was the method, and the copy in TCRdb shows in-frame clones only, minus some. The sample shows roughly 100,000 clones, 85% to 90% of them seen only once. This TCR was sampled from a man in his forties or fifties with acute or convalescent COVID-19. The sequenced sample was peripheral blood.

CDR3 nucleotides: TGTGCCAGCTCGCAGGGGGCGCGAGGCACAGATACGCAGTATTTT. Its protein is CASSQGARGTDTQYF. The chain joins TRBV13 to TRBJ2-3; 8 bases align to TRBD1. The CDR3 is 15 amino acids. Germline V gene lookup returns CDR1 PRHDT and CDR2 FYEKMQ (reference sequence). With V trimmed by 8 bases and J by 1 base, 8 bases remained unmatched. The full variable domain, completed using reference TRBV13 and TRBJ2-3, is AAGVIQSPRHLIKEKRETATLKCYPIPRHDTVYWYQQGPGQDPQFLISFYEKMQSDKGSIPDRFSAQQFSDYHSELNMSSLELGDSALYFCASSQGARGTDTQYFGPGTRLTVL.